The subject of this entry is one T cell receptor (beta chain). Its target is unknown. The data originate from a study of cytomegalovirus exposure and HLA in healthy donors. Study details: It was reported in a later analysis that the same platform had been used for the 110 or so validation repertoires as for the approximately 670 first-cohort repertoires.

Here immunoSEQ multiplex PCR was the method, and the copy in TCRdb shows in-frame clones only, minus some. Here the sample spans 120,000 or so clones, 90% to 97% being singletons. Whole-study findings and limits: In vitro testing confirmed three CMV-associated chains as specific for CMV antigens. The study listed around 150 cytomegalovirus-associated TCR beta chains.

The donors formed part of the roughly 110-subject validation cohort, distinct from the roughly 660-subject first cohort. Germline V gene sequence: CDR1 MGHDK, CDR2 SYGVNS. The CDR3 runs 17 residues. Trimming took 3 bases from V and 5 from J; bases not matched to a gene: 12. The TCR comes from a young man in good health and CMV-seronegative. Specimen: PBMCs. This chain uses TRBV25-1 with TRBJ1-1; the match to TRBD1 covers 10 bases. The CDR3 loop is CASSDQWGDRGYTEAFF. The CDR3 nucleotides read TGTGCCAGCAGTGACCAATGGGGGGACAGGGGATATACTGAAGCTTTCTTT.